This T cell receptor (beta chain) was recorded in a study of T cell responses to AZD1222 COVID-19 vaccine (dated by TCRdb to about 2021). With respect to the entire study: AZD1222 recipients whose second dose came at about 4 weeks and those whose second dose came at about 12 weeks were combined into one group, since spike-specific TCR depth and breadth did not differ between the two schedules. TCR sequencing covered over 230 trial participants: 207 given two doses of AZD1222 and 26 given two doses of MenACWY control vaccine. Trial participants were enrolled into age subgroups of 18-55, 56-69 and 70-plus years, which contained about 160, 30 and 59 TCR-sequenced participants, respectively.

About this clone: It has no known antigen specificity. Base qualities are not at hand, and no much larger clone is one base apart.

The CDR3 regions of human TCRbeta chains were subjected to immunosequencing. From the authors' description of their analysis: TCRs in the repertoires were matched against a reference library of SARS-CoV-2-specific TCRs that had been generated with the MIRA antigen-specificity platform. Breadth was defined as the fraction of unique TCRs that were SARS-CoV-2-associated, and depth was defined as the fraction of total T cells that were SARS-CoV-2-associated. Using the MIRA data, each spike-specific TCR was mapped to the spike region that the TCR reacts to and placed in a CD4 or CD8 class. Log10-transformed breadth and depth values were compared by one-way ANOVA with Sidak's multiple comparisons tests. As stored in TCRdb, this immuneACCESS dataset retains in-frame rearrangements with V and J assigned. A fraction of the clones does not appear; measured against another copy, unresolved V genes explain less than half of the discrepancy, and the remainder lacks a known reason. That table supplies the V and J calls and clone size; D and trimming were determined from the DNA. The sample has 120,000 or so clones on record, around 87% of them singletons. About 1.2% of the sample lies in the top ten.

Interpreted using the paper, the time point label stands for: baseline before first vaccination. Vaccinee samples were obtained from the UK trials COV001 and COV002, which included a single-blind randomized controlled phase 2/3 trial of AZD1222 (ChAdOx1 nCoV-19) in healthy adults. For TCRbeta chain sequencing, PBMC samples were collected from trial participants at day 0 and at day 28 after the second dose. Study-level results and caveats: Conclusions about previously exposed vaccinees are limited because only 5 or 6 AZD1222 recipients were SARS-CoV-2 seropositive at baseline. Because no day 14 peak-response samples were available, the repertoires could be characterized only after the peak T cell response. The vaccine-associated CD4 TCRs covered the entire spike protein, and the dominant responses fell in regions 160-218 and 743-854. Participants were mostly white British, with more females than males. The authors suggested clonal diversity may have been underestimated. Spike-specific TCR breadth and depth rose significantly after two AZD1222 doses compared with day 0 and with MenACWY recipients. Epitopes outside the regions mutated in the B.1.351 and B.1.1.7 variants were reportedly recognized by nearly half of the unique spike-specific TCRs. In the small 56-69-year group, the increase in depth fell short of significance, most likely because of low power.

The sequence was obtained from an adult in good health. This sample comprised peripheral blood, obtained on day 0 of AZD1222 vaccination.

The CDR3 here reads CASSLAGEGYNEQFF. The nucleotide sequence is given as TGCGCCAGCAGCTTGGCCGGGGAAGGGTACAATGAGCAGTTCTTC. The sequence joins TRBV5-1 to TRBJ2-1, with TRBD2 as a weak D call on 5 bases. Looking up the germline V gene yields CDR1 SGHRS and CDR2 YFSETQ. The CDR3 runs 15 amino acids, cysteine and phenylalanine included. The read is trimmed to its CDR3 DNA, 45 bases read in frame from base 1. V was cut back by 0 bases and J by 4 bases, leaving a gap of 11 bases between them.